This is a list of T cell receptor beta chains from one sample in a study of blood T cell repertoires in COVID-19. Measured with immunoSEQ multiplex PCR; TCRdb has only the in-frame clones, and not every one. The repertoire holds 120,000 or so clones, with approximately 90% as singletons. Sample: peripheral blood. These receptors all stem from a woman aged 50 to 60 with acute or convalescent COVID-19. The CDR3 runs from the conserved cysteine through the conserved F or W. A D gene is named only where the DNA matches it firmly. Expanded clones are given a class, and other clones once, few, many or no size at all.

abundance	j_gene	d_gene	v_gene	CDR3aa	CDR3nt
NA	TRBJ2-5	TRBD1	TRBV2	CASRVTGTGATQYF	TGTGCCAGCAGGGTTACCGGGACAGGGGCGACCCAGTACTTC
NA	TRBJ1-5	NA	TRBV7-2	CASSLGQPSNQPQHF	TGTGCCAGCAGCTTAGGACAGCCTAGCAATCAGCCCCAGCATTTT
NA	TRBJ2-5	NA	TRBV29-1	CSSAAGAGAVETQYF	TGCAGCTCCGCCGCTGGGGCAGGGGCGGTTGAGACCCAGTACTTC
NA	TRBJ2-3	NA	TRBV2	CASSRTGDTQYF	TGTGCCAGCTCTAGGACTGGGGATACGCAGTATTTT
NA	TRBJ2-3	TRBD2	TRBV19	CASSPPRERDTQYF	TGTGCCAGCTCTCCCCCGCGGGAGAGAGATACGCAGTATTTT
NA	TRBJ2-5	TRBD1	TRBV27	CASSPPGQGAETQYF	TGTGCCAGCTCCCCGCCGGGACAGGGGGCTGAGACCCAGTACTTC
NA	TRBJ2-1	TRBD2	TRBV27	CASSPGGGRAPNEQFF	TGTGCCAGCAGCCCCGGTGGCGGGAGGGCTCCCAATGAGCAGTTCTTC
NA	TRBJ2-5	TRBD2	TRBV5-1	CASSPGGGRKETQYF	TGCGCCAGCAGCCCCGGGGGGGGACGGAAAGAGACCCAGTACTTC
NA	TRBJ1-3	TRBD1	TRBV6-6	CASRATGTVSGNTIYF	TGTGCCAGCAGAGCCACCGGGACAGTCTCTGGAAACACCATATATTTT
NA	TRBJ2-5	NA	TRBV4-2	CASSTDGSGETQYF	TGTGCCAGCTCAACCGACGGATCCGGGGAGACCCAGTACTTC
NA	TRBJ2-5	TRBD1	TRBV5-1	CASSVTGGAETQYF	TGCGCCAGCAGCGTAACAGGGGGCGCAGAGACCCAGTACTTC
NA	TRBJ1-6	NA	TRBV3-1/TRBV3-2	CASQAGLNSPLHF	TGTGCCAGCCAGGCAGGGCTTAATTCACCCCTCCACTTT
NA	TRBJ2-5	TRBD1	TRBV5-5	CASSSGQGLYQETQYF	TGTGCCAGCAGTTCAGGACAGGGTCTATACCAAGAGACCCAGTACTTC
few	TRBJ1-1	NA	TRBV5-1	CASSLFASDTEAFF	TGCGCCAGCAGCTTGTTTGCTTCGGACACTGAAGCTTTCTTT
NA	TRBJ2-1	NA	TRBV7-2	CASSLAYNEQFF	TGTGCCAGCAGTCTTGCGTACAATGAGCAGTTCTTC
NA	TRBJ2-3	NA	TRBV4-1	CASSQDPRLGSADTQYF	TGCGCCAGCAGCCAGGATCCACGACTGGGTAGCGCAGATACGCAGTATTTT
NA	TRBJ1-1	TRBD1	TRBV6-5	CASSTPDRGLTEAFF	TGTGCCAGCAGTACTCCTGACAGGGGGCTTACTGAAGCTTTCTTT
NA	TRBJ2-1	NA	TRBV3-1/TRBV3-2	CASSQASYKTYNEQFF	TGTGCCAGCAGCCAAGCTTCTTACAAAACCTACAATGAGCAGTTCTTC
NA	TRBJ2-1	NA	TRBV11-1	CASSLGRYNEQFF	TGTGCCAGCAGCTTAGGGCGGTACAATGAGCAGTTCTTC
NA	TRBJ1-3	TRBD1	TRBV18	CASSPLRDSSGNTIYF	TGTGCCAGCTCCCCCCTTCGGGACAGCTCTGGAAACACCATATATTTT
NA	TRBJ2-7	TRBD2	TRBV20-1	CSAPGRVEQYF	TGCAGTGCTCCCGGGAGGGTCGAGCAGTACTTC
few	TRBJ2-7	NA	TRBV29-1	CSPGQRINEQYF	TGCAGCCCAGGACAGAGGATTAACGAGCAGTACTTC
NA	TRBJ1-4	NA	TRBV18	CASQDRRNEKLFF	TGTGCCAGCCAGGACAGACGTAATGAAAAACTGTTTTTT
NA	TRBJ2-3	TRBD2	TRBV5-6	CASSPGLAGDPYVDTQYF	TGTGCCAGCAGTCCAGGACTAGCGGGAGACCCTTATGTAGATACGCAGTATTTT
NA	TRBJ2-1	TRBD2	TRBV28	CARASGRPYNEQFF	TGTGCCAGGGCTAGCGGGAGGCCATACAATGAGCAGTTCTTC
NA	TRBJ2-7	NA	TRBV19	CASSSWGASTYEQYF	TGTGCCAGTAGTTCCTGGGGAGCTTCTACCTACGAGCAGTACTTC
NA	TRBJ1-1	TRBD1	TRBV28	CASSLKVRGTEAFF	TGTGCCAGCAGTTTAAAGGTCAGGGGGACTGAAGCTTTCTTT
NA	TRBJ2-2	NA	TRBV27	CASSFRGWPNTGELFF	TGTGCCAGCAGTTTCCGTGGCTGGCCGAACACCGGGGAGCTGTTTTTT
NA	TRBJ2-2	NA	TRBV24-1	CATSDPGTPTGELFF	TGTGCCACCAGTGACCCTGGGACACCAACCGGGGAGCTGTTTTTT
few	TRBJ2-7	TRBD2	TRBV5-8	CASSFGLASSYEQYF	TGTGCCAGCAGCTTCGGACTAGCGAGCTCCTACGAGCAGTACTTC
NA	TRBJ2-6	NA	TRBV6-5	CAGRKTGSGANVLTF	TGTGCCGGAAGAAAGACAGGCTCTGGGGCCAACGTCCTGACTTTC
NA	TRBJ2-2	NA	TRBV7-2	CASSQVLGAGKGELFF	TGTGCCAGCAGCCAAGTCCTCGGGGCGGGGAAGGGGGAGCTGTTTTTT
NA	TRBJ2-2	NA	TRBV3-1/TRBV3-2	CASSQDLGANTGELFF	TGTGCCAGCAGCCAAGATCTGGGCGCGAACACCGGGGAGCTGTTTTTT
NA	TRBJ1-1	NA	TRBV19	CASSPDSLNTEAFF	TGTGCCAGTAGCCCGGACAGCTTGAACACTGAAGCTTTCTTT
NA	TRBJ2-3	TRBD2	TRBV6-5	CASSTRTSSTDTQYF	TGTGCCAGCAGTACACGGACTAGCAGCACAGATACGCAGTATTTT
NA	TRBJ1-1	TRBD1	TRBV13	CASSPAGGRVGNTEAFF	TGTGCCAGCAGCCCCGCAGGGGGCAGAGTGGGGAACACTGAAGCTTTCTTT
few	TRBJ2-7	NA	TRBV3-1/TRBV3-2	CASSQGGAGSYEQYF	TGTGCCAGCAGCCAAGGCGGGGCAGGATCCTACGAGCAGTACTTC
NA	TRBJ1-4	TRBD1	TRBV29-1	CSVGIRDRGLTNEKLFF	TGCAGCGTAGGGATCCGGGACAGGGGCCTAACTAATGAAAAACTGTTTTTT
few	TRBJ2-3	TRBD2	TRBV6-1	CASSELAGRTDTQYF	TGTGCCAGCAGTGAATTAGCGGGGCGCACAGATACGCAGTATTTT
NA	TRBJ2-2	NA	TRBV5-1	CASSPRVETGELFF	TGCGCCAGCAGCCCCCGGGTTGAGACCGGGGAGCTGTTTTTT
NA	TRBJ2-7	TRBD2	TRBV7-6	CASSLESSGRSYEQYF	TGTGCCAGCAGCTTAGAGAGTAGCGGGAGGTCCTACGAGCAGTACTTC
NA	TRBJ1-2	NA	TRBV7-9	CASSKDSSYGYTF	TGTGCCAGCAGCAAGGACAGTTCCTATGGCTACACCTTC
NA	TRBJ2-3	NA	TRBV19	CASSPHLSASGTDTQYF	TGTGCCAGTAGTCCTCATCTTTCGGCTAGCGGCACAGATACGCAGTATTTT
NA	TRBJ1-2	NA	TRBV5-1	CASSLIGGYGYTF	TGCGCCAGCAGCTTGATCGGGGGATATGGCTACACCTTC
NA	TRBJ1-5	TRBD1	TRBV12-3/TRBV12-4	CASSLEAGGPHF	TGTGCCAGCAGTTTAGAGGCAGGGGGTCCGCATTTT